This T cell receptor beta chain is from a study of blood T cells in healthy people across ages. It was with a sample-barcoded 5' primer and a J-beta primer mix that a second PCR of roughly 7 to 12 cycles was run. TCRdb reprocessed the 5' RACE reads via MiXCR and lists one record per CDR3 protein. Of roughly 1 million distinct CDR3 sequences in the sample, roughly 24% were seen once. Germline-derived CDR1 and CDR2 are MNHNS and SASEGT. The CDR3 runs 17 residues. The V and J ends lost 4 bases and 0 bases respectively, with 16 bases between them. The same sample was also studied in work on T cells of mothers and their children.

The genes are TRBV6-1 and TRBJ2-4; D call uncertain. The TCR originated in a girl aged 2 to 9 in good health. The source material was blood. The CDR3 region has the DNA TGTGCCAGCAGTGTTCCGTTTACCACCGTAGCCAAAAACATTCAGTACTTC. It is translated as CASSVPFTTVAKNIQYF.